This entry describes one T cell receptor beta chain. Its antigen is not known. The library was built for alpha chains, so this beta chain is an off-target read and its size means little. Each TCR cDNA molecule bore a unique molecular identifier. TCRdb re-analysed the 5' RACE reads in MiXCR, keeping a single row per CDR3 protein. The sample lists around 4,000 distinct CDR3 sequences; 34% were seen once. The data derive from a study of spatial heterogeneity in lung cancer. General study points: Ubiquitous expanded tumor TCRs appeared in blood more at resection than follow-up.

Documented time point: sample taken at primary tumor resection. The study sequenced unsorted whole RNA from tumor, nontumor lung or frozen PBMC. The length of the CDR3 is 14 residues. The germline V gene encodes CDR1 MNHEY and CDR2 SVGAGI. The germline V and J ends were trimmed by 2 bases and 2 bases, with 10 bases remaining between them. Material: PBMCs, obtained at surgery. V usage is TRBV6-5 and J usage is TRBJ2-7; D ambiguous. This receptor was taken from a male donor with early-stage non-small cell lung cancer. Here the CDR3 DNA reads TGTGCCAGCAGTTACGATCACTTCGCCTACGAGCAGTACTTC. It is translated as CASSYDHFAYEQYF.